This T cell receptor (beta chain) was retrieved from a study of cytomegalovirus exposure and HLA in healthy donors. Study outcomes and limitations: Cytomegalovirus-associated status was assigned to fewer than 200 TCR beta chains.

PCR involved 60 Vbeta and 13 Jbeta primers. TCRdb keeps only in-frame clones here, not all; method: immunoSEQ multiplex PCR. The data show around 200,000 clones, over 65% seen once. A word on this clone: Its target is not known.

V lost 1 base and J lost 5, with 14 bases in between. Germline CDR1 reads MDHEN; CDR2 reads SYDVKM. CDR3 size: 15 residues. The rearrangement uses TRBV28 and TRBJ1-1; tentative D call: TRBD1 (6 bases). The sequence came from a man in his forties in good health and CMV-seronegative. The sequenced material came from PBMCs. This chain's CDR3 is CASSLSGGWRTEAFF. The CDR3 bases are TGTGCCAGCAGTTTATCGGGGGGCTGGAGGACTGAAGCTTTCTTT.